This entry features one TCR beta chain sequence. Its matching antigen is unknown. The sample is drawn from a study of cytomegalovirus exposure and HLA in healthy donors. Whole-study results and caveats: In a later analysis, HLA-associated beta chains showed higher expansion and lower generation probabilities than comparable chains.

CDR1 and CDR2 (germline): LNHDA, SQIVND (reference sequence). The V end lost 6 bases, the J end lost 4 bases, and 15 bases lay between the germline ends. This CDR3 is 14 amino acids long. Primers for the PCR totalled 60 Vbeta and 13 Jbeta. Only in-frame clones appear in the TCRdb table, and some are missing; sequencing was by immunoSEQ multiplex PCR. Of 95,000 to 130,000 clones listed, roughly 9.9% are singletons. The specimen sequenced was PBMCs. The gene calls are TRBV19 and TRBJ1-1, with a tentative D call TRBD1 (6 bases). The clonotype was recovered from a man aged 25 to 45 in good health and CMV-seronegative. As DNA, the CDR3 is TGTGCCAGTAGAACACAGGGATCGACCACTGAAGCTTTCTTT. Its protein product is CASRTQGSTTEAFF. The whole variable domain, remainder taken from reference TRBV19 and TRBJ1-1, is DGGITQSPKYLFRKEGQNVTLSCEQNLNHDAMYWYRQDPGQGLRLIYYSQIVNDFQKGDIAEGYSVSREKKESFPLTVTSAQKNPTAFYLCASRTQGSTTEAFFGQGTRLTVV.